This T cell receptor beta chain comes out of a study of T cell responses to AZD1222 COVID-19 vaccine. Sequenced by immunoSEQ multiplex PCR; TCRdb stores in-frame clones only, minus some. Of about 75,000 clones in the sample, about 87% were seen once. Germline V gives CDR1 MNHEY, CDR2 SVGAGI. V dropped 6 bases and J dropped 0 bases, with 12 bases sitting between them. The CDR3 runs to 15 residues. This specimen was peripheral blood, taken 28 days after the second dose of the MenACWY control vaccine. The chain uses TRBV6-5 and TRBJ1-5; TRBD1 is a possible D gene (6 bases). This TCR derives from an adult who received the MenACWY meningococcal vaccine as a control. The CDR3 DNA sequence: TGTGCCAGCAGGAAACAGGGCAGTAGCAATCAGCCCCAGCATTTT. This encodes CASRKQGSSNQPQHF.